The 22 T cell receptor beta chains below were found in one sample sequenced in a study of control samples from healthy donors and cancer patients. Generated by immunoSEQ multiplex PCR, the TCRdb table keeps only in-frame clones and is missing some. Here the sample spans 150,000 to 200,000 clones, approximately 90% being singletons. Sequenced material: blood. The origin of the receptors is a woman aged 25 to 39 in good health.

The chain has TRBV7-2 and TRBJ1-5; maybe TRBD1 (6 bases). The CDR3 length is 14 residues. Germline values: CDR1 SGHTA, CDR2 FQGNSA. The V gene lost 1 base and the J gene lost 6 bases, with 10 bases spanning the gap. CDR3 sequence reads: CASSLEGGPQPQHF. As DNA, the CDR3 is TGTGCCAGCAGCTTAGAGGGGGGGCCTCAGCCCCAGCATTTT.

The J gene is TRBJ1-5, the V gene TRBV3-1 (or the pseudogene TRBV3-2); maybe TRBD1 (5 bases). In germline, CDR1 is LGHDT, CDR2 YNNKEL (reference sequence). The CDR3 extends over 13 amino acids. V was cut by 0 bases and J by 7 bases, with 7 bases left in between. The CDR3 protein is CASSQDGGQPQHF. The CDR3 bases are TGTGCCAGCAGCCAAGACGGGGGGCAGCCCCAGCATTTT.

The V and J genes are TRBV28 and TRBJ2-3; no clear D. The germline V gene has CDR1 MDHEN and CDR2 SYDVKM. CDR3 length equals 15 residues. The V end lost 4 bases, the J end lost 2 bases, and 13 bases lay between the germline ends. CDR3 nucleotide sequence: TGTGCCAGCAGTTCAAACCCGTCGTCCACAGATACGCAGTATTTT. It is translated as CASSSNPSSTDTQYF.

This clone was counted once. J is TRBJ2-3 and V is TRBV18; 10 bases map to TRBD2. The CDR3 spans 15 residues. V lost 2 bases to trimming and J lost 5 bases; unmatched junction nucleotides: 4. Germline V gene data show CDR1 as KGHSH and CDR2 as LQKENI. CDR3 residues: CASSPGTSEGDTQYF. CDR3 in DNA: TGTGCCAGCTCACCAGGGACTAGCGAGGGAGATACGCAGTATTTT.

This sequence joins TRBV28 and TRBJ2-1; a weak D match, TRBD2 (6 bases). CDR3 length equals 15 residues. V was cut by 6 bases and J by 0 bases, with 12 bases left in between. Germline V lookup: CDR1 MDHEN, CDR2 SYDVKM. CDR3 loop: CASRLGLSSYNEQFF. CDR3 nucleotides: TGTGCCAGCAGACTTGGACTATCCTCCTACAATGAGCAGTTCTTC.

CDR3 protein: CASSSFVQAPFSGYTF. For the CDR3, the DNA is TGTGCCAGCAGCTCCTTCGTCCAGGCTCCGTTCTCCGGCTACACCTTC. The chain joins TRBV5-5 to TRBJ1-2; D gene ambiguous. This CDR3 comprises 16 residues. V shed 3 bases and J shed 8 bases, with 23 bases lying between them. CDR1 is SGHKS, CDR2 YYEKEE, per germline (reference sequence).

This chain connects TRBV2 to TRBJ1-6; 9 bases are a match to TRBD1. CDR1 SNHLY and CDR2 FYNNEI come from the germline V gene. CDR3 size: 15 residues. The V and J ends lost 5 bases and 7 bases, in that order; junction bases with no gene match: 6. For the CDR3, the DNA is TGTGCCAGCAGTAGTCTCGGACAGGGGAATTCACCCCTCCACTTT. This gives the protein CASSSLGQGNSPLHF.

The chain combines TRBV7-2 with TRBJ2-1; 8 bases line up with TRBD2. Germline CDR1 SGHTA, CDR2 FQGNSA. The J segment lost 0 bases and the V segment lost 5 bases, leaving 3 bases of the junction unmatched. There are 15 residues in the CDR3. The CDR3 loop reads CASSRSGSSYNEQFF. CDR3 DNA sequence: TGTGCCAGCAGCCGCAGCGGGAGCTCCTACAATGAGCAGTTCTTC.

This chain uses TRBV12-3 or TRBV12-4 with TRBJ1-4; D gene uncertain. This CDR3 contains 13 residues. V lost 6 bases, J lost 7 bases, and 12 bases lay in between. The CDR3 region has the DNA TGTGCCAGCAGCAGGAGTAGCAGTGAAAAACTGTTTTTT. This translates into CASSRSSSEKLFF.

This clone was counted between two and nine times. V and J are TRBV5-1 and TRBJ2-6, with D perhaps TRBD1 (7 bases). The V and J ends lost 7 bases and 0 bases respectively, with 20 bases between them. Germline assignment: CDR1 SGHRS and CDR2 YFSETQ. The CDR3 contains 18 residues. The CDR3 here is CASLHPGGGDSGANVLTF. Written as DNA, the CDR3 is TGCGCCAGCCTACACCCTGGAGGGGGCGACTCTGGGGCCAACGTCCTGACTTTC. The entire variable domain, with the rest obtained from reference TRBV5-1 and TRBJ2-6, is as follows: KAGVTQTPRYLIKTRGQQVTLSCSPISGHRSVSWYQQTPGQGLQFLFEYFSETQRNKGNFPGRFSGRQFSNSRSEMNVSTLELGDSALYLCASLHPGGGDSGANVLTFGAGSRLTVL.

This clone appeared a single time. The rearrangement uses TRBV6-6 and TRBJ1-2; no definite D call. The germline V gene has CDR1 MNHNY and CDR2 SVGAGI (reference sequence). This CDR3 has 13 residues. Trimming shortened V by 5 bases and J by 2 bases, and 9 bases separated the two germline ends. In DNA, the CDR3 is TGTGCCAGCAGTCTGGACGGGAACTATGGCTACACCTTC. This gives the protein CASSLDGNYGYTF.

This clone was picked up one time. The chain carries TRBV28 and TRBJ2-7, with D perhaps being TRBD1 or TRBD2 (6 bases each). Between the trimmed V and J ends, which lost 8 bases and 5 bases, there was a span of 19 bases. CDR1 and CDR2 (germline): MDHEN, SYDVKM. The CDR3 consists of 14 residues. The chain's CDR3 is CASGTGGVNHEQYF. The CDR3 bases are TGTGCCAGCGGTACCGGGGGCGTCAACCACGAGCAGTACTTC.

The rearrangement uses TRBV11-1 and TRBJ2-1; 10 bases fit TRBD2. The CDR3 extends over 16 amino acids. CDR1 and CDR2 from the germline V gene are SGHAT and FQDESV (reference sequence). The junction had 7 bases not matched to a gene; V was cut back by 0 bases and J by 8 bases. The CDR3 loop reads CASSLAGVAGGYEQFF. CDR3 sequence (DNA): TGTGCCAGCAGCTTAGCGGGGGTAGCGGGAGGTTATGAGCAGTTCTTC.

A few counts support this clone. This chain uses TRBV9 with TRBJ2-1, with D tentatively TRBD2 (5 bases). Trimming left V 0 bases short and J 5 bases short, with 12 bases between. The CDR3 runs 15 residues. The germline V gene encodes CDR1 SGDLS and CDR2 YYNGEE. CDR3 residues: CASSVEASPHNEQFF. DNA for the CDR3: TGTGCCAGCAGCGTAGAGGCTAGCCCCCACAATGAGCAGTTCTTC.

The rearrangement joins TRBV4-1 to TRBJ2-7, with TRBD2 matching 8 bases. Germline values: CDR1 MGHRA, CDR2 YSYEKL. The J segment lost 9 bases and the V segment lost 0 bases, leaving 13 bases of the junction unmatched. The CDR3 is made up of 16 amino acids. The CDR3 protein is CASSQDKTSALGGQYF. Here the CDR3 DNA reads TGCGCCAGCAGCCAAGATAAGACTAGCGCCCTCGGAGGGCAGTACTTC.

The chain joins TRBV4-1 to TRBJ2-7; 10 nucleotides line up with TRBD2. V was pared by 0 bases and J by 6 bases, with 17 bases of the junction left unmatched. Germline V gives CDR1 MGHRA, CDR2 YSYEKL. CDR3 length: 19 residues. CDR3 sequence reads: CASSQDADSGRRSGGEQYF. The CDR3 nucleotides read TGCGCCAGCAGCCAAGATGCTGATAGCGGGAGGAGGTCCGGGGGCGAGCAGTACTTC.

The chain combines TRBV9 with TRBJ2-2, with D perhaps matching TRBD2 (6 bases). The germline CDR1 and CDR2 sequences are SGDLS and YYNGEE. The CDR3 totals 16 residues. V shed 3 bases and J shed 1 base, with 13 bases lying between them. CDR3 coding DNA: TGTGCCAGCAGCGGACAAGCGGAGGGGAACACCGGGGAGCTGTTTTTT. Protein sequence: CASSGQAEGNTGELFF.

This chain links TRBV18 with TRBJ1-4; TRBD1 is a possible D gene (6 bases). With 3 bases removed from V and 7 bases from J, the gap between germline ends came to 21 bases. Germline CDR1 KGHSH, CDR2 LQKENI. This CDR3 contains 17 residues. CDR3 DNA sequence: TGTGCCAGCTCACCCCGAAACGGCGCAGGGGACACTGAAAAACTGTTTTTT. Its protein is CASSPRNGAGDTEKLFF. Full variable domain (remainder filled in from reference TRBV18 and TRBJ1-4): NAGVMQNPRHLVRRRGQEARLRCSPMKGHSHVYWYRQLPEEGLKFMVYLQKENIIDESGMPKERFSAEFPKEGPSILRIQQVVRGDSAAYFCASSPRNGAGDTEKLFFGSGTQLSVL.

V and J are TRBV10-3 and TRBJ2-1, with 7 nucleotides matching TRBD1. The CDR3 spans 12 residues. Germline V CDR1 and CDR2: ENHRY, SYGVKD. The V segment lost 9 bases and the J segment 8 bases; nucleotides outside the gene matches: 7. The CDR3 spells CAINTGVHEQFF. The CDR3 bases are TGTGCCATTAACACAGGGGTACATGAGCAGTTCTTC.

The V call is TRBV28, the J call TRBJ2-3; TRBD1 matches 8 bases. Germline CDR1 and CDR2: MDHEN and SYDVKM. The CDR3 consists of 14 residues. After removal of 5 bases from V and 3 bases from J, the junction contained 4 bases not matched to a gene. DNA of the CDR3: TGTGCCAGCAGTCCGGACAGGGAAACAGATACGCAGTATTTT. Its protein product is CASSPDRETDTQYF. The variable domain in full, with the rest retrieved from reference TRBV28 and TRBJ2-3, is DVKVTQSSRYLVKRTGEKVFLECVQDMDHENMFWYRQDPGLGLRLIYFSYDVKMKEKGDIPEGYSVSREKKERFSLILESASTNQTSMYLCASSPDRETDTQYFGPGTRLTVL.

The chain couples TRBV19 to TRBJ1-1; the D is unclear. V was clipped by 0 bases and J by 7 bases, with 12 bases between them. The CDR3 covers 14 residues. Germline assignment: CDR1 LNHDA and CDR2 SQIVND (reference sequence). For the CDR3, the DNA is TGTGCCAGTAGTATAGATTTGGTGTTAGATGAAGCTTTCTTT. This sequence encodes CASSIDLVLDEAFF.

About this clone: The sample has other DNA sequences that encode this CDR3 too. The chain has TRBV6-5 and TRBJ1-2; D is perhaps TRBD1 (5 bases). The CDR3 has 15 residues. V was trimmed by 6 bases and J by 5 bases, leaving 19 bases between them. Germline CDR1 and CDR2: MNHEY and SVGAGI. The CDR3 DNA is TGTGCCAGCAGCGGTATTAGGGCGGGGGGTTATGGCTACACCTTC. It is translated as CASSGIRAGGYGYTF.